The 18 T cell receptor beta chains below all came from one sample that was sequenced in a study of cytomegalovirus exposure and HLA in healthy donors. 13 Jbeta primers and 60 Vbeta primers were used for the PCR. Assay: immunoSEQ multiplex PCR; the TCRdb copy retains only in-frame clones and omits some. The sample lists about 110,000 clones; 73% were seen once. The specimen sequenced was PBMCs. Source of these receptors: a man aged 40-49 years in good health and CMV-seronegative.

The chain combines TRBV6-1 with TRBJ2-1; 8 bases are a match to TRBD2. CDR1 and CDR2 (germline): MNHNS, SASEGT. This CDR3 contains 15 residues. V lost 6 bases, J lost 7 bases, and 11 bases stayed unmatched. The CDR3 loop reads CASSSGLVFGNEQFF. DNA for the CDR3: TGTGCCAGCAGCTCGGGACTAGTATTCGGGAATGAGCAGTTCTTC.

This chain connects TRBV9 to TRBJ2-7, with D perhaps TRBD1 (6 bases). This CDR3 is 16 amino acids long. The V gene lost 3 bases and the J gene lost 5 bases, with 21 bases spanning the gap. Germline CDR1 is SGDLS and CDR2 is YYNGEE. CDR3 sequence (DNA): TGTGCCAGCAGCGAGGAGGCAGGGGAAGCCGCCCACGAGCAGTACTTC. Protein sequence: CASSEEAGEAAHEQYF.

This clone was observed once. This rearrangement joins TRBV7-6 to TRBJ2-7, with TRBD2 as a possible D gene (6 bases). This CDR3 has 14 residues. V shed 2 bases and J shed 1 base, with 9 bases lying between them. Germline V gene sequence: CDR1 SGHVS, CDR2 FNYEAQ. As DNA, the CDR3 is TGTGCCAGCAGCTTATATGGGGGGTCCTACGAGCAGTACTTC. Translating gives CASSLYGGSYEQYF. The full variable domain, rest sourced from reference TRBV7-6 and TRBJ2-7, is GAGVSQSPRYKVTKRGQDVALRCDPISGHVSLYWYRQALGQGPEFLTYFNYEAQQDKSGLPNDRFSAERPEGSISTLTIQRTEQRDSAMYRCASSLYGGSYEQYFGPGTRLTVT.

The J gene is TRBJ2-1, the V gene TRBV5-4; D possibly corresponds to TRBD1 (6 bases). Trimming took 1 base from V and 9 from J, leaving 8 bases between them. The germline V gene encodes CDR1 SGHNT and CDR2 YYREEE (reference sequence). The CDR3 totals 12 residues. The CDR3 loop reads CASSLKGVEQFF. The CDR3 DNA reads as TGTGCCAGCAGCTTGAAGGGGGTTGAGCAGTTCTTC. The variable domain in full, with the rest retrieved from reference TRBV5-4 and TRBJ2-1, is ETGVTQSPTHLIKTRGQQVTLRCSSQSGHNTVSWYQQALGQGPQFIFQYYREEENGRGNFPPRFSGLQFPNYSSELNVNALELDDSALYLCASSLKGVEQFFGPGTRLTVL.

V and J are TRBV25-1 and TRBJ1-6; D gene ambiguous. The CDR3 spans 15 residues. Germline values: CDR1 MGHDK, CDR2 SYGVNS. With 2 bases removed from V and 2 bases from J, the gap between germline ends came to 7 bases. This CDR3 reads CASSESRAYNSPLHF. The CDR3 region has the DNA TGTGCCAGCAGTGAAAGCCGGGCCTATAATTCACCCCTCCACTTT. Full variable domain (rest looked up from reference TRBV25-1 and TRBJ1-6): EADIYQTPRYLVIGTGKKITLECSQTMGHDKMYWYQQDPGMELHLIHYSYGVNSTEKGDLSSESTVSRIRTEHFPLTLESARPSHTSQYLCASSESRAYNSPLHFGNGTRLTVT.

The genes are TRBV5-4 and TRBJ1-2, with 7 positions matching TRBD1. The germline V gene has CDR1 SGHNT and CDR2 YYREEE (reference sequence). The CDR3 length is 13 residues. The junction had 5 bases not matched to a gene; V was cut back by 4 bases and J by 5 bases. CDR3 region: CASSPDRVYGYTF. Written as DNA, the CDR3 is TGTGCCAGCAGCCCCGACAGGGTATATGGCTACACCTTC.

V usage is TRBV7-2 and J usage is TRBJ2-5, with a weak D call TRBD1 (7 bases). The length of the CDR3 is 16 residues. Germline V gives CDR1 SGHTA, CDR2 FQGNSA. V shed 0 bases and J shed 5 bases, with 16 bases lying between them. CDR3 sequence (DNA): TGTGCCAGCAGCTTAGCCCCACAGGGGAGGTGGGAGACCCAGTACTTC. Encoded protein: CASSLAPQGRWETQYF.

V gene TRBV25-1 combines with J gene TRBJ2-7; no clear D gene. The germline V gene encodes CDR1 MGHDK and CDR2 SYGVNS. Between the trimmed V and J ends, which lost 4 bases and 0 bases, there was a span of 10 bases. The CDR3 is made up of 14 amino acids. CDR3 coding DNA: TGTGCCAGCAGTGCTGACCGGAGCTCCTACGAGCAGTACTTC. It codes for CASSADRSSYEQYF.

The chain is built from TRBV5-6 and TRBJ2-2; maybe TRBD1 (5 bases). Germline lookup yields CDR1 SGHDT and CDR2 YYEEEE. V was cut by 4 bases and J by 1 base, with 11 bases left in between. The CDR3 is 15 residues long. The CDR3, as DNA: TGTGCCAGCAGCCCATACAGGAGGAACACCGGGGAGCTGTTTTTT. This codes for CASSPYRRNTGELFF.

The chain is built from TRBV5-1 and TRBJ2-7; the match to TRBD2 covers 10 bases. Germline-derived CDR1 and CDR2 are SGHRS and YFSETQ. The CDR3 has 15 amino acids. V shed 0 bases, J shed 0 bases, and the junction held 0 bases outside the gene matches. CDR3 loop: CASSLGLAGSYEQYF. CDR3 bases: TGCGCCAGCAGCTTGGGACTAGCGGGCTCCTACGAGCAGTACTTC.

This clone was detected only a few times. The chain uses TRBV9 and TRBJ1-5; 9 positions match TRBD1. This CDR3 contains 13 residues. V gave up 4 bases and J gave up 5 bases; unmatched junction bases: 1. In germline, CDR1 is SGDLS, CDR2 YYNGEE. The CDR3: CASSRTGDQPQHF. In nucleotides, the CDR3 is TGTGCCAGCAGCCGGACAGGGGATCAGCCCCAGCATTTT.

This sequence joins TRBV7-9 and TRBJ1-6; D might be TRBD1 (6 bases). V lost 5 bases and J lost 8, with 16 bases in between. The CDR3 consists of 15 residues. Germline CDR1 is SEHNR and CDR2 is FQNEAQ (reference sequence). Here the CDR3 DNA reads TGTGCCAGCAGCCCCGGGGCAGGGGCGGATTCACCCCTCCACTTT. This encodes CASSPGAGADSPLHF.

The chain carries TRBV5-1 and TRBJ1-1; 7 positions match TRBD1. The V and J ends lost 3 bases and 3 bases, in that order; junction bases with no gene match: 5. The CDR3 is made up of 14 amino acids. In germline, CDR1 is SGHRS, CDR2 YFSETQ. This CDR3 reads CASSSGQDYTEAFF. The CDR3 region has the DNA TGCGCCAGCAGCTCTGGACAGGATTACACTGAAGCTTTCTTT.

Comments on this clone: A junction boundary mismatches the germline segment, possibly from a read error. The chain employs TRBV7-2 and TRBJ2-5, with D tentatively TRBD1 (5 bases). The germline gives CDR1 SGHTA, CDR2 FQGNSA. The CDR3 contains 13 residues. CDR3 DNA: TGTGCCAGCGACCTCACAGGTCAAGAGGCCCAGTACTTC. Its protein is CASDLTGQEAQYF.

This clone was picked up a small number of times. J is TRBJ2-1 and V is TRBV19; 10 bases line up with TRBD1. The CDR3 has 12 amino acids. Per the germline V gene, CDR1 is LNHDA and CDR2 is SQIVND (reference sequence). The V and J ends lost 10 bases and 6 bases, in that order; junction bases with no gene match: 3. As DNA, the CDR3 is TGTGCCACCGGGGACAGGGGCAATGAGCAGTTCTTC. Amino acid sequence: CATGDRGNEQFF.

The rearrangement links TRBV27 to TRBJ2-6; no firm D call. The V gene's germline CDR1 is MNHEY and CDR2 SMNVEV (reference sequence). The CDR3 is 15 residues long. Trimming removed 5 bases from V and 2 bases from J, with 10 bases in between. This chain's CDR3 is CASSPAGPGANVLTF. The CDR3 nucleotides are TGTGCCAGCAGTCCCGCTGGCCCTGGGGCCAACGTCCTGACTTTC. Based on the CDR3 plus reference TRBV27 and TRBJ2-6, the full variable domain is EAQVTQNPRYLITVTGKKLTVTCSQNMNHEYMSWYRQDPGLGLRQIYYSMNVEVTDKGDVPEGYKVSRKEKRNFPLILESPSPNQTSLYFCASSPAGPGANVLTFGAGSRLTVL.

This rearrangement joins TRBV5-1 to TRBJ1-2, with D hard to call. Germline values: CDR1 SGHRS, CDR2 YFSETQ. The CDR3 runs 14 residues. The V end lost 0 bases, the J end lost 6 bases, and 12 bases lay between the germline ends. The CDR3 DNA sequence: TGCGCCAGCAGCTTGGCCCAGGCAGCACATGGCTACACCTTC. Amino acid sequence: CASSLAQAAHGYTF.

This chain joins TRBV2 and TRBJ1-5; D possibly corresponds to TRBD1 (6 bases). The V and J ends lost 5 bases and 3 bases respectively, with 17 bases between them. This CDR3 spans 16 amino acids. Germline V gene sequence: CDR1 SNHLY, CDR2 FYNNEI. CDR3 loop: CASSLDRYKYNQPQHF. The CDR3 DNA is TGTGCCAGCAGTCTAGACAGGTATAAATACAATCAGCCCCAGCATTTT.